The next 16 T cell receptor beta chains were all read from a single sample in a study of blood T cell repertoires in COVID-19. The data were produced by immunoSEQ multiplex PCR, yet TCRdb's version contains in-frame clones alone and is incomplete. The sample consists of about 360,000 clones, approximately 82% of them appearing once. What was sequenced was peripheral blood. The receptors come from a man younger than 45 with active or convalescent COVID-19.

J is TRBJ2-3 and V is TRBV27, with 11 nucleotides matching TRBD2. V shed 4 bases, J shed 3 bases, and the junction held 3 bases outside the gene matches. CDR3 length: 15 residues. From germline, CDR1 is MNHEY and CDR2 SMNVEV (reference sequence). CDR3 sequence (DNA): TGTGCCAGCAGTTGGCGGACTAGCGGGACAGATACGCAGTATTTT. Translation: CASSWRTSGTDTQYF.

The chain employs TRBV6-5 and TRBJ2-5, with 12 bases matching TRBD2. The V segment lost 4 bases and the J segment 4 bases; nucleotides outside the gene matches: 1. This CDR3 has 14 residues. Germline-derived CDR1 and CDR2 are MNHEY and SVGAGI. DNA for the CDR3: TGTGCCAGCAGTTTACTAGCGGGGGGAGAGACCCAGTACTTC. Translated, it gives CASSLLAGGETQYF.

The chain links TRBV25-1 to TRBJ1-1; possible D gene TRBD1, 6 bases. The V gene's germline CDR1 is MGHDK and CDR2 SYGVNS. This CDR3 has 13 residues. Trimming left V 4 bases short and J 6 bases short, with 12 bases between. The CDR3 region has the DNA TGTGCCAGCAGTGCTATAAACAGGGCTGAAGCTTTCTTT. Translating gives CASSAINRAEAFF.

This chain links TRBV4-1 with TRBJ1-5; D possibly corresponds to TRBD1 (5 bases). From germline, CDR1 is MGHRA and CDR2 YSYEKL. The ends were cut back, 0 bases at V and 9 bases at J, with 12 bases in the middle. The CDR3 spans 14 residues. The CDR3 nucleotides are TGCGCCAGCAGCCAAGAAGGTGGGGCCCGGCCCCAGCATTTT. Translating gives CASSQEGGARPQHF.

This chain links TRBV4-1 with TRBJ2-7; D may be TRBD2 (8 bases). CDR1 MGHRA and CDR2 YSYEKL come from the germline V gene. Trimming removed 4 bases at V and 2 bases at J, with 18 bases between. CDR3 length: 16 amino acids. The CDR3 bases are TGCGCCAGCAGCCCCCGGGTAGCGGGGACAGCCTACGAGCAGTACTTC. Translating it yields CASSPRVAGTAYEQYF.

The J gene is TRBJ2-5, the V gene TRBV7-3, with 9 nucleotides matching TRBD2. CDR3 length equals 15 residues. The V segment lost 0 bases and the J segment 5 bases; nucleotides outside the gene matches: 4. CDR1 is SGHTA, CDR2 FQGTGA, per germline. CDR3 region: CASSLTGTSRETQYF. CDR3 DNA: TGTGCCAGCAGCTTAACGGGGACTAGCAGGGAGACCCAGTACTTC.

This rearrangement joins TRBV3-1 (or the pseudogene TRBV3-2) to TRBJ1-4; D remains unclear. V was shortened by 4 bases and J by 8 bases, with 11 bases between the two germline ends. Germline-derived CDR1 and CDR2 are LGHDT and YNNKEL (reference sequence). The CDR3 contains 13 residues. The CDR3 spells CASSLYLGEKLFF. CDR3 nucleotides: TGTGCCAGCAGCCTATACCTAGGAGAAAAACTGTTTTTT.

This clone is a singleton in its sample. This sequence joins TRBV11-2 and TRBJ2-2, with unresolved D. The CDR3 runs 14 residues. The V end was cut by 2 bases, the J end by 2 bases, with 6 bases between. CDR1 is SGHAT and CDR2 is FQNNGV in the germline V gene. In nucleotides, the CDR3 is TGTGCCAGCAGCTTACAGGTTAACACCGGGGAGCTGTTTTTT. Translation: CASSLQVNTGELFF.

The rearrangement uses TRBV4-2 and TRBJ1-2; the D is unclear. Trimming removed 0 bases at V and 3 bases at J, with 11 bases between. The CDR3 has 15 amino acids. CDR1 LGHNA and CDR2 YNFKEQ come from the germline V gene. CDR3 sequence: CASSQDPGSDYGYTF. DNA for the CDR3: TGTGCCAGCAGCCAAGATCCAGGTAGCGACTATGGCTACACCTTC.

The chain combines TRBV27 with TRBJ2-7; D is perhaps TRBD1 (5 bases). Germline values: CDR1 MNHEY, CDR2 SMNVEV (reference sequence). V was clipped by 2 bases and J by 6 bases, with 14 bases between them. The CDR3 runs to 14 residues. CDR3 bases: TGTGCCAGCAGTTTAGCAGGGAAGATTCGCGAGCAGTACTTC. It encodes CASSLAGKIREQYF.

The chain carries TRBV3-1 (or the pseudogene TRBV3-2) and TRBJ2-3, with a weak D call TRBD2 (5 bases). Per the germline V gene, CDR1 is LGHDT and CDR2 is YNNKEL (reference sequence). V gave up 1 base and J gave up 3 bases, with 8 bases separating them. The CDR3 runs to 14 residues. CDR3 amino acids: CASSQGGSTDTQYF. Written as DNA, the CDR3 is TGTGCCAGCAGCCAAGGAGGGAGTACAGATACGCAGTATTTT.

CDR3 sequence reads: CASSLRQGEGYEQYF. CDR3 nucleotides: TGTGCCAGCAGCCTAAGACAGGGAGAGGGCTACGAGCAGTACTTC. The rearrangement joins TRBV7-2 to TRBJ2-7, with 7 bases fitting TRBD1. Germline assignment: CDR1 SGHTA and CDR2 FQGNSA. The V gene end was trimmed by 5 bases and the J gene end by 3 bases; junction bases not matched to a gene: 10. The CDR3 is 15 amino acids.

This sequence joins TRBV11-1 and TRBJ2-2, with 8 bases matching TRBD1. The V gene's germline CDR1 is SGHAT and CDR2 FQDESV (reference sequence). V trimming: 4 bases; J trimming: 6 bases; junction bases outside the gene matches: 10. CDR3 length equals 16 residues. CDR3: CASSYRTGRSPGELFF. The DNA of the CDR3 is TGTGCCAGCAGCTACCGGACAGGGAGATCTCCCGGGGAGCTGTTTTTT.

The chain carries TRBV6-5 and TRBJ2-7; the match to TRBD2 covers 8 bases. This CDR3 spans 14 amino acids. CDR1 and CDR2 (germline): MNHEY, SVGAGI. V lost 3 bases to trimming and J lost 2 bases; unmatched junction nucleotides: 3. CDR3 protein: CASSYRGGTYEQYF. CDR3 nucleotides: TGTGCCAGCAGTTATCGCGGGGGGACCTACGAGCAGTACTTC.

This chain connects TRBV6-5 to TRBJ2-3, with D perhaps TRBD1 (5 bases). The CDR3 has 15 residues. The V gene's germline CDR1 is MNHEY and CDR2 SVGAGI. With 7 bases removed from V and 2 bases from J, the gap between germline ends came to 16 bases. The DNA of the CDR3 is TGTGCCAGCAACAAAATGGCAGGGTACACAGATACGCAGTATTTT. Translating it yields CASNKMAGYTDTQYF.

The chain carries TRBV28 and TRBJ1-2; 7 bases are shared with TRBD1. The J segment lost 8 bases and the V segment lost 3 bases, leaving 9 bases of the junction unmatched. CDR3 length: 14 residues. Germline CDR1 and CDR2: MDHEN and SYDVKM. CDR3 in amino acids: CASSFGQGVGGYTF. CDR3 DNA: TGTGCCAGCAGTTTTGGCCAGGGGGTGGGAGGCTACACCTTC.